This TCR beta chain was recorded in a study of T cell repertoires in cytomegalovirus infection. Background on the study: Matching HLA type, along with CMV infection, was indicated by public TCR beta signatures. Study-level results: In two of eight donors, the top clonotype was HLA-C-restricted CMV-specific. Carriers of CMV plus the relevant HLA were identified by cumulative public TCR beta family frequency.

This CDR3 is built from 14 residues. Germline V gives CDR1 SQVTM, CDR2 ANQGSEA. Trimming removed 2 bases at V and 3 bases at J, with 13 bases between. TCRdb re-derived calls from the reads in MiXCR, one entry per CDR3 protein. The sample contains approximately 260,000 distinct CDR3 sequences, over 15% of which appear only once. Comment on this clonotype: What it binds is not known.

The chain is built from TRBV29-1 and TRBJ1-2, with D uncertain. Source material: CD8+ T cells from PBMCs. This receptor was identified in a human donor in good health (CMV status not recorded). Some clones in this sample may be carry-over from other donors' samples. CDR3 protein: CSVESVQEHYGYTF. CDR3 nucleotide sequence: TGCAGCGTTGAATCGGTTCAGGAGCACTATGGCTACACCTTC.